One and the same sample provided the 2 T cell receptor beta chains below, sequenced in a study of a mutant IDH1 vaccine in newly diagnosed glioma. Sequenced by immunoSEQ multiplex PCR; TCRdb stores in-frame clones only, minus some. The sample lists about 94,000 clones; over 85% were seen once. These receptors have no known antigen. As to time point: week 47, end of study. All doses held 300 ug of mutant IDH1 20-mer peptide, with topical imiquimod. The sample in question was PBMCs, obtained from a glioma patient whose treatment included an IDH1 peptide vaccine. The source is a woman in her forties or fifties with glioma.

This clone was detected once. The rearrangement links TRBV10-3 to TRBJ1-2, with D possibly being TRBD1 (6 bases). Germline V gene data show CDR1 as ENHRY and CDR2 as SYGVKD. V lost 2 bases, J lost 7 bases, and 14 bases lay in between. This CDR3 is 14 amino acids long. CDR3 DNA sequence: TGTGCCATCAGTGAGACAGAGGGGGAAGGTGGCTACACCTTC. Amino acids: CAISETEGEGGYTF.

The chain combines TRBV4-1 with TRBJ2-3, with a tentative D call TRBD1 (5 bases). CDR3 size: 12 residues. CDR1 is MGHRA and CDR2 is YSYEKL in the germline V gene. Trimming stripped 4 bases from V and 6 bases from J, with 8 bases between. The CDR3 DNA sequence: TGCGCCAGCAGCCTAAGACAGGATACGCAGTATTTT. Protein: CASSLRQDTQYF.